This TCR beta chain is drawn from a study of blood T cells in healthy people across ages. Overall study context: Capture via template switching afforded approximately one barcoded beta molecule per two T cells.

The V and J ends lost 5 bases and 6 bases, in that order; junction bases with no gene match: 3. The CDR3 totals 15 residues. For the second PCR, which ran for roughly 6 to 12 cycles, a sample-barcoded 5' primer and a J-beta primer mix were used. Each CDR3 protein is one row after TCRdb ran MiXCR on the 5' RACE reads. The sample lists roughly 800,000 distinct CDR3 sequences, about 62% occurring once. The sequencing sample was made of blood. V usage is TRBV12-3 or TRBV12-4 and J usage is TRBJ2-2; 13 nucleotides align to TRBD2. The clonotype comes from a man under 40 in good health. CDR3 residues: CASSRTSGSAGELFF. CDR3 bases: TGTGCCAGCAGTAGGACTAGCGGGAGCGCCGGGGAGCTGTTTTTT.